These 28 T cell receptor beta chains came from one sample sequenced in a study of blood T cells in healthy people across ages. A second 7 to 11 cycle PCR used barcoded and J-beta primers. TCRdb re-derived calls from the 5' RACE reads in MiXCR, one entry per CDR3 protein. Seen here are approximately 730,000 distinct CDR3 sequences, about 42% observed once, and the top ten hold 20% to 25%. Material for sequencing was blood. The source is a woman aged 60-70 years in good health.

This clonotype was detected a few times. The CDR3 nucleotides read TGTGCCAGCAGCCAAGACGGGGTTAATGAAAAACTGTTTTTT. Translation: CASSQDGVNEKLFF. The chain links TRBV4-2 to TRBJ1-4; D gene unclear. This CDR3 is built from 14 residues. CDR1 is LGHNA, CDR2 YNFKEQ, per germline. V lost 0 bases, J lost 4 bases, and 6 bases lay in between.

The chain is built from TRBV12-3 or TRBV12-4 and TRBJ1-1; D call uncertain. V lost 1 base and J lost 3, with 9 bases in between. The CDR3 consists of 14 residues. The CDR3: CASSLVWLDTEAFF. CDR3 sequence (DNA): TGTGCCAGCAGTTTAGTTTGGTTGGACACTGAAGCTTTCTTT.

This clonotype was detected a few times. The rearrangement links TRBV3-1 to TRBJ2-1; D is unclear. V lost 0 bases, J lost 1 base, and 7 bases lay in between. The CDR3 loop spans 15 amino acids. Germline V gives CDR1 LGHDT, CDR2 YNNKEL (reference sequence). The CDR3 bases are TGTGCCAGCAGCCAAGACTACCAGTCCTACAATGAGCAGTTCTTC. Protein: CASSQDYQSYNEQFF.

A single count supports this clonotype. The chain uses TRBV6-2 or TRBV6-3 and TRBJ2-1, with 12 bases identical to TRBD1. The DNA matches TRBJ2-7 better at its end, which makes the J call doubtful. Germline CDR1 reads MNHEY; CDR2 reads SVGEGT. The CDR3 consists of 15 residues. The CDR3 DNA reads as TGTGCCAGCAGGGCGGGACAGGGGGCGCGGAATGAGCAGTACTTC. Translation: CASRAGQGARNEQYF.

The chain couples TRBV3-1 to TRBJ2-1, with TRBD1 as a possible D gene (5 bases). The CDR3 extends over 13 amino acids. The germline V gene encodes CDR1 LGHDT and CDR2 YNNKEL (reference sequence). V lost 1 base and J lost 4, with 5 bases in between. This chain's CDR3 is CASSQGQYNEQFF. The CDR3 DNA is TGTGCCAGCAGCCAAGGACAGTACAATGAGCAGTTCTTC.

The V gene is TRBV28, the J gene TRBJ2-7; D is ambiguous. V was cut by 4 bases and J by 2 bases, with 15 bases left in between. The CDR3 loop spans 15 amino acids. The V gene's germline CDR1 is MDHEN and CDR2 SYDVKM. The CDR3 DNA sequence: TGTGCCAGCAGTTCCCAACCCCTGGCGGCCTACGAGCAGTACTTC. This encodes CASSSQPLAAYEQYF.

This clonotype was found a few times. This chain uses TRBV11-2 with TRBJ2-5, with D perhaps TRBD1 (6 bases). The V gene lost 1 base and the J gene lost 5 bases, with 11 bases spanning the gap. CDR1 SGHAT and CDR2 FQNNGV come from the germline V gene. The CDR3 length is 14 residues. The CDR3 nucleotides are TGTGCCAGCAGCTTAGGGGGGCTCAGGGAGACCCAGTACTTC. Its protein is CASSLGGLRETQYF.

This chain uses TRBV20-1 with TRBJ2-7; 7 bases align to TRBD2. The CDR3 contains 12 residues. Germline V gives CDR1 DFQATT, CDR2 SNEGSKA (reference sequence). V lost 6 bases, J lost 2 bases, and 4 bases stayed unmatched. The CDR3 nucleotides are TGCAGTGCATCGGGACTACCCTACGAGCAGTACTTC. Residues: CSASGLPYEQYF.

The chain joins TRBV7-3 to TRBJ2-6, with a weak D call TRBD2 (6 bases). The CDR3 spans 16 residues. V was trimmed by 5 bases and J by 6 bases, leaving 17 bases between them. Germline V gene sequence: CDR1 SGHTA, CDR2 FQGTGA. The CDR3 loop reads CASSVGTATEANVLTF. The CDR3 coding sequence is TGTGCCAGCAGCGTCGGGACTGCAACTGAGGCCAACGTCCTGACTTTC.

This clonotype has just a few counts. This sequence joins TRBV20-1 and TRBJ2-4; 8 bases match TRBD1. Germline CDR1 and CDR2: DFQATT and SNEGSKA (reference sequence). After removal of 4 bases from V and 1 base from J, the junction contained 6 bases not matched to a gene. This CDR3 comprises 15 residues. The chain's CDR3 is CSAIDRGEAKNIQYF. CDR3 nucleotide sequence: TGCAGTGCTATTGACAGGGGTGAGGCCAAAAACATTCAGTACTTC.

The CDR3 is CASSNFGSSYNEQFF. CDR3 coding DNA: TGTGCCAGCAGCAACTTCGGGAGCTCCTACAATGAGCAGTTCTTC. The rearrangement uses TRBV7-6 and TRBJ2-1; D might be TRBD2 (6 bases). The CDR3 sequence is 15 residues long. CDR1 is SGHVS and CDR2 is FNYEAQ in the germline V gene. V was clipped by 5 bases and J by 0 bases, with 11 bases between them.

J is TRBJ1-5 and V is TRBV29-1; maybe TRBD1 (6 bases). The CDR3 length is 13 residues. Germline V CDR1 and CDR2: SQVTM, ANQGSEA. V lost 7 bases and J 2 bases, leaving 12 bases between the germline ends. The CDR3 sequence: CSAQTGGNQPQHF. Here the CDR3 DNA reads TGCAGCGCCCAGACAGGAGGCAATCAGCCCCAGCATTTT.

This clonotype has a handful of counts. This chain uses TRBV5-6 with TRBJ2-7; D might be TRBD1 (5 bases). V dropped 7 bases and J dropped 3 bases, with 11 bases sitting between them. From germline, CDR1 is SGHDT and CDR2 YYEEEE. The CDR3 consists of 12 residues. The CDR3 here is CASARDNYEQYF. CDR3 sequence (DNA): TGTGCCAGCGCCAGGGATAACTACGAGCAGTACTTC.

The chain links TRBV14 to TRBJ2-1, with a tentative D call TRBD2 (6 bases). This CDR3 is 14 amino acids long. Germline CDR1 is SGHDN and CDR2 is FVKESK. Trimming removed 4 bases at V and 7 bases at J, with 14 bases between. CDR3 protein: CASSRALATNEQFF. The CDR3 DNA sequence: TGTGCCAGCAGCCGAGCCCTAGCGACGAATGAGCAGTTCTTC.

The chain uses TRBV7-8 and TRBJ1-2, with D possibly matching TRBD1 (5 bases). The V gene lost 5 bases and the J gene lost 2 bases, with 12 bases spanning the gap. The CDR3 spans 14 residues. Germline V gene lookup returns CDR1 SGHVS and CDR2 FQNEAQ. Here the CDR3 reads CASSPPGLNYGYTF. CDR3 DNA sequence: TGTGCCAGCAGCCCCCCGGGGCTGAACTATGGCTACACCTTC.

V is TRBV7-2 and J is TRBJ2-5; D possibly corresponds to TRBD2 (5 bases). The CDR3 is 13 amino acids. V was trimmed by 0 bases and J by 7 bases, leaving 9 bases between them. Per the germline V gene, CDR1 is SGHTA and CDR2 is FQGNSA. The CDR3 is CASSLAFAGTQYF. The CDR3 bases are TGTGCCAGCAGCTTAGCGTTTGCGGGGACCCAGTACTTC.

The chain is built from TRBV27 and TRBJ2-5, with 11 bases identical to TRBD2. CDR1 MNHEY and CDR2 SMNVEV come from the germline V gene (reference sequence). This CDR3 has 19 residues. J gave up 0 bases and V 5 bases, and 14 bases lay outside the gene matches. The CDR3 coding sequence is TGTGCCAGCAGTCTCTACGCGCCCGGACTAGCGGGCCACCAAGAGACCCAGTACTTC. Translating gives CASSLYAPGLAGHQETQYF.

This clonotype was seen ten or more times. The chain uses TRBV6-5 and TRBJ2-3; D is unclear. V was clipped by 3 bases and J by 7 bases, with 5 bases between them. Germline loops: CDR1 MNHEY, CDR2 SVGAGI. There are 11 residues in the CDR3. The CDR3 region has the DNA TGTGCCAGCAGTTATGGGAATACGCAGTATTTT. This sequence encodes CASSYGNTQYF.

This clonotype has ten or more counts. V and J are TRBV12-3 or TRBV12-4 and TRBJ2-3, with 9 positions matching TRBD2. V was clipped by 0 bases and J by 6 bases; unmatched bases: 10. CDR3 size: 17 residues. The CDR3 coding sequence is TGTGCCAGCAGTTTAGCCCTAGGAGGACTAGCGTTTGATACGCAGTATTTT. Translated: CASSLALGGLAFDTQYF.

The rearrangement links TRBV12-3 or TRBV12-4 to TRBJ2-5, with 7 bases matching TRBD1. V dropped 10 bases and J dropped 3; count of bases not matched to a gene: 11. CDR3 length: 14 amino acids. This chain's CDR3 is CANRGSGREETQYF. CDR3 in DNA: TGTGCCAACAGGGGATCTGGCAGGGAAGAGACCCAGTACTTC.

This clonotype was seen a handful of times. V is TRBV3-1 and J is TRBJ2-1; TRBD2 aligns across 11 bases. Losses at the gene ends were 4 bases for V and 3 bases for J; bases not matched to a gene: 5. Germline-derived CDR1 and CDR2 are LGHDT and YNNKEL (reference sequence). The CDR3 is 16 amino acids. CDR3 region: CASSPTSGGFYNEQFF. The CDR3 DNA sequence: TGTGCCAGCAGCCCTACTAGCGGGGGATTCTACAATGAGCAGTTCTTC.

CDR3 residues: CATSDYREQFF. The CDR3 nucleotides are TGTGCCACCAGTGATTACAGGGAGCAGTTCTTC. The chain links TRBV24-1 to TRBJ2-1, with D perhaps matching TRBD1 (5 bases). There are 11 residues in the CDR3. Deletions cut 2 bases from V and 10 bases from J, with 5 bases between. Germline V gene lookup returns CDR1 KGHDR and CDR2 SFDVKD.

This clonotype was counted a few times. This chain connects TRBV15 to TRBJ2-3; TRBD2 agrees at 9 bases. The CDR3 sequence is 19 residues long. J lost 0 bases, V lost 0 bases, and 10 bases had no gene match. Per the germline V gene, CDR1 is LNHNV and CDR2 is YYDKDF (reference sequence). The CDR3 sequence: CATSRENFGSGSSTDTQYF. As DNA, the CDR3 is TGTGCCACCAGCAGAGAAAATTTCGGTAGCGGGAGCAGCACAGATACGCAGTATTTT.

The chain joins TRBV28 to TRBJ2-7; a possible D gene is TRBD1 (5 bases). Germline lookup yields CDR1 MDHEN and CDR2 SYDVKM. The CDR3 extends over 14 amino acids. V dropped 3 bases and J dropped 1 base, with 10 bases sitting between them. The CDR3 sequence is CASSFVQGSYEQYF. The CDR3 DNA sequence: TGTGCCAGCAGTTTCGTGCAGGGATCCTACGAGCAGTACTTC.

The chain couples TRBV27 to TRBJ2-7; the D is unclear. Gene TRBJ2-5 matches the end of the DNA better, so the J call may be wrong. The CDR3 is 13 amino acids. The germline gives CDR1 MNHEY, CDR2 SMNVEV (reference sequence). CDR3 nucleotide sequence: TGTGCCAGCAGAAAATGGACCGGGGAGACCCAGTACTTC. The encoded protein is CASRKWTGETQYF.

The J gene is TRBJ2-7, the V gene TRBV20-1; 12 bases agree with TRBD2. Germline values: CDR1 DFQATT, CDR2 SNEGSKA (reference sequence). With 5 bases clipped from V and 0 bases from J, the junction kept 8 bases outside the gene matches. This CDR3 comprises 16 residues. The CDR3 loop is CSASGTSGLGSYEQYF. The CDR3 DNA follows: TGCAGTGCTTCCGGGACTAGCGGGTTAGGCTCCTACGAGCAGTACTTC.

The chain combines TRBV3-1 with TRBJ1-1; D unresolved. The CDR3 extends over 14 amino acids. Germline assignment: CDR1 LGHDT and CDR2 YNNKEL (reference sequence). The V and J ends lost 1 base and 1 base respectively, with 7 bases between them. CDR3 sequence: CASSQAQPNTEAFF. Written as DNA, the CDR3 is TGTGCCAGCAGCCAAGCCCAACCGAACACTGAAGCTTTCTTT.

The chain carries TRBV18 and TRBJ2-1, with D unclear. The CDR3 extends over 12 amino acids. V gave up 5 bases and J gave up 13 bases, with 15 bases separating them. The germline CDR1 and CDR2 sequences are KGHSH and LQKENI. The CDR3 spells CASSATEETQFF. For the CDR3, the DNA is TGTGCCAGCTCAGCGACGGAAGAGACCCAGTTCTTC.